The 26 T cell receptor beta chains listed next were all sequenced from one sample in a study of blood T cell repertoires in COVID-19. The table came from immunoSEQ multiplex PCR; TCRdb's copy has only in-frame clones and leaves some out. The sample contains around 220,000 clones, roughly 90% of which appear only once. The source material was peripheral blood. The source is a man aged 35-49 years with active or convalescent COVID-19.

In this sample, this clone turned up once. The gene calls are TRBV6-6 and TRBJ2-1; TRBD2 agrees at 9 bases. Trimming at V came to 4 bases and at J to 3 bases, leaving 4 bases not matched to a gene. CDR3 length equals 15 residues. Germline loops: CDR1 MNHNY, CDR2 SVGAGI (reference sequence). CDR3 nucleotides: TGTGCCAGCAGTTCCCTTAGCGGGGGCTACAATGAGCAGTTCTTC. Amino acids: CASSSLSGGYNEQFF.

This chain connects TRBV5-1 to TRBJ2-1, with 7 bases identical to TRBD1. Unmatched junction bases numbered 5, after V lost 2 bases and J lost 3 bases. The CDR3 consists of 15 residues. Germline lookup yields CDR1 SGHRS and CDR2 YFSETQ. CDR3 sequence reads: CASSLTGTDYNEQFF. The CDR3, as DNA: TGCGCCAGCAGCTTAACCGGGACAGACTACAATGAGCAGTTCTTC.

The rearrangement joins TRBV18 to TRBJ1-1, with D unclear. V was clipped by 5 bases and J by 3 bases, with 13 bases between them. Germline loops: CDR1 KGHSH, CDR2 LQKENI. The CDR3 spans 14 residues. The CDR3 region has the DNA TGTGCCAGCTCAGCTACAGCTGGTGACACTGAAGCTTTCTTT. Protein product: CASSATAGDTEAFF.

In its sample, this clone was seen once. The chain is built from TRBV5-1 and TRBJ2-1; 11 nucleotides line up with TRBD2. Per the germline V gene, CDR1 is SGHRS and CDR2 is YFSETQ. CDR3 length: 19 amino acids. Trimming cost V 0 bases and J 5 bases; bases outside gene matches: 13. The CDR3, as DNA: TGCGCCAGCAGCTTGGCCCTCGGACTAGCGGGCTTGCATCACAATGAGCAGTTCTTC. It encodes CASSLALGLAGLHHNEQFF.

This chain connects TRBV15 to TRBJ2-7; TRBD2 aligns across 10 bases. After removal of 5 bases from V and 3 bases from J, the junction contained 10 bases not matched to a gene. The CDR3 is made up of 16 amino acids. In germline, CDR1 is LNHNV, CDR2 YYDKDF (reference sequence). Here the CDR3 reads CATSPRTSGAVYEQYF. The CDR3 DNA is TGTGCCACCAGCCCACGGACTAGCGGAGCTGTCTACGAGCAGTACTTC.

The chain is built from TRBV18 and TRBJ2-7; perhaps TRBD1 as D (6 bases). The V end was cut by 0 bases, the J end by 2 bases, with 8 bases between. From germline, CDR1 is KGHSH and CDR2 LQKENI. The CDR3 totals 14 residues. The CDR3: CASSPPDSTYEQYF. The CDR3 DNA follows: TGTGCCAGCTCACCACCGGACAGTACCTACGAGCAGTACTTC.

J is TRBJ2-5 and V is TRBV5-1, with D perhaps TRBD2 (5 bases). Germline lookup yields CDR1 SGHRS and CDR2 YFSETQ. CDR3 size: 14 residues. The V end was cut by 1 base, the J end by 2 bases, with 9 bases between. CDR3 DNA: TGCGCCAGCAGCTTGCTGGACTTTCAAGAGACCCAGTACTTC. The encoded protein is CASSLLDFQETQYF.

The genes are TRBV7-2 and TRBJ2-3; 8 bases map to TRBD2. Per germline, CDR1 SGHTA and CDR2 FQGNSA. The CDR3 is 15 residues long. V shed 0 bases, J shed 6 bases, and the junction held 5 bases outside the gene matches. This CDR3 is CASSLASGAQDTQYF. The CDR3 DNA follows: TGTGCCAGCAGCTTAGCTAGCGGGGCACAGGATACGCAGTATTTT.

The gene calls are TRBV7-9 and TRBJ2-1; 11 bases line up with TRBD2. The CDR3 extends over 15 amino acids. Germline V gives CDR1 SEHNR, CDR2 FQNEAQ (reference sequence). V lost 1 base to trimming and J lost 7 bases; unmatched junction nucleotides: 3. CDR3 DNA: TGTGCCAGCAGCTTAGGTAGCGGGAGGGCGAATGAGCAGTTCTTC. Protein: CASSLGSGRANEQFF. Drawing the rest from reference TRBV7-9 and TRBJ2-1, the complete variable domain is DTGVSQNPRHKITKRGQNVTFRCDPISEHNRLYWYRQTLGQGPEFLTYFQNEAQLEKSRLLSDRFSAERPKGSFSTLEIQRTEQGDSAMYLCASSLGSGRANEQFFGPGTRLTVL.

The chain recombines TRBV16 with TRBJ1-4; 8 bases are a match to TRBD1. The CDR3 runs to 16 residues. V lost 5 bases, J lost 5 bases, and 10 bases stayed unmatched. Germline assignment: CDR1 KGHSY and CDR2 FQNENV. The CDR3 is CASSTTRTGLNEKLFF. CDR3 coding DNA: TGTGCCAGCAGCACCACCCGGACAGGGCTAAATGAAAAACTGTTTTTT.

The chain uses TRBV19 and TRBJ1-4, with D possibly being TRBD1 (6 bases). The CDR3 runs 15 residues. V was shortened by 4 bases and J by 7 bases, with 16 bases between the two germline ends. CDR1 and CDR2 (germline): LNHDA, SQIVND (reference sequence). The CDR3 DNA is TGTGCCAGTAGTACCCTGAGGGGGACCGGTGAAAAACTGTTTTTT. Protein product: CASSTLRGTGEKLFF.

The chain recombines TRBV6-6 with TRBJ2-5; 8 bases match TRBD2. V was clipped by 9 bases and J by 6 bases; unmatched bases: 12. This CDR3 comprises 14 residues. Germline V gene sequence: CDR1 MNHNY, CDR2 SVGAGI (reference sequence). CDR3 sequence (DNA): TGTGCCAGTAACGTCAAAACTAGCGGAAAGACCCAGTACTTC. It yields the protein CASNVKTSGKTQYF.

The rearrangement links TRBV7-9 to TRBJ1-5; a weak D match, TRBD1 (5 bases). V lost 5 bases to trimming and J lost 2 bases, with 13 bases between them. From germline, CDR1 is SEHNR and CDR2 FQNEAQ (reference sequence). The CDR3 totals 15 residues. The CDR3 spells CASSDTRGGNQPQHF. In DNA, the CDR3 is TGTGCCAGCAGCGATACCCGGGGGGGCAATCAGCCCCAGCATTTT.

The chain links TRBV2 to TRBJ1-2; TRBD1 matches 11 bases. This CDR3 has 14 amino acids. The V gene end was trimmed by 5 bases and the J gene end by 7 bases; junction bases not matched to a gene: 6. Germline values: CDR1 SNHLY, CDR2 FYNNEI. CDR3: CASSQDRGLSGYTF. DNA of the CDR3: TGTGCCAGCAGTCAGGACAGGGGGCTGAGTGGCTACACCTTC.

This chain connects TRBV6-1 to TRBJ1-4; TRBD1 agrees at 8 bases. The J segment lost 13 bases and the V segment lost 2 bases, leaving 6 bases of the junction unmatched. Germline CDR1 MNHNS, CDR2 SASEGT. CDR3 length: 13 amino acids. CDR3 loop: CASSEWDRYILFF. Here the CDR3 DNA reads TGTGCCAGCAGTGAATGGGACAGGTACATACTGTTTTTT.

V and J are TRBV27 and TRBJ1-5, with D unclear. Germline CDR1 MNHEY, CDR2 SMNVEV (reference sequence). The ends were cut back, 3 bases at V and 6 bases at J, with 9 bases in the middle. CDR3 length: 13 amino acids. As DNA, the CDR3 is TGTGCCAGCAGTTTTGAGGTCGGTCAGCCCCAGCATTTT. Translating it yields CASSFEVGQPQHF.

This clone came up a few times. The rearrangement links TRBV2 to TRBJ1-5; D might be TRBD1 (6 bases). The CDR3 sequence is 12 residues long. The V gene lost 9 bases and the J gene lost 5 bases, with 11 bases spanning the gap. Germline-derived CDR1 and CDR2 are SNHLY and FYNNEI. The CDR3 loop reads CASNRADQPQHF. DNA for the CDR3: TGTGCCAGTAACAGGGCGGATCAGCCCCAGCATTTT.

V gene TRBV30 combines with J gene TRBJ1-1; TRBD1 might be the D (5 bases). Germline CDR1 GTSNPN, CDR2 SVGIG (reference sequence). The CDR3 consists of 13 residues. Trimming pared 5 bases from V and 4 bases from J, leaving 14 bases between. The CDR3 coding sequence is TGTGCCTGGGGAGGGTTCGGGGGCACTGAAGCTTTCTTT. It encodes CAWGGFGGTEAFF. Using reference TRBV30 and TRBJ1-1 for the parts outside the CDR3, the full variable domain is SQTIHQWPATLVQPVGSPLSLECTVEGTSNPNLYWYRQAAGRGLQLLFYSVGIGQISSEVPQNLSASRPQDRQFILSSKKLLLSDSGFYLCAWGGFGGTEAFFGQGTRLTVV.

This chain joins TRBV28 and TRBJ2-5; 7 nucleotides agree with TRBD1. The CDR3 covers 13 residues. Per germline, CDR1 MDHEN and CDR2 SYDVKM. V shed 6 bases, J shed 4 bases, and the junction held 5 bases outside the gene matches. CDR3 protein: CASRADRAETQYF. The CDR3 DNA sequence: TGTGCCAGCAGAGCTGACAGGGCAGAGACCCAGTACTTC.

The chain uses TRBV29-1 and TRBJ1-4; no firm D call. This CDR3 spans 11 amino acids. Germline lookup yields CDR1 SQVTM and CDR2 ANQGSEA. The ends were cut back, 6 bases at V and 8 bases at J, with 10 bases in the middle. In DNA form, the CDR3 reads TGCAGCGTCCGGGCGGGCGAAAAACTGTTTTTT. It specifies CSVRAGEKLFF.

The chain has TRBV9 and TRBJ1-6, with unresolved D. The CDR3 loop spans 13 amino acids. Germline V CDR1 and CDR2: SGDLS, YYNGEE. Trimming cost V 3 bases and J 7 bases, with 8 bases left between them. The DNA for the CDR3 is TGTGCCAGCAGCGGGGCTCCAAATTCACCCCTCCACTTT. Protein product: CASSGAPNSPLHF.

This CDR3 reads CASSPGTQAINQPQHF. CDR3 nucleotide sequence: TGTGCCAGCTCCCCCGGTACGCAGGCAATCAATCAGCCCCAGCATTTT. The chain couples TRBV18 to TRBJ1-5; D gene unclear. The CDR3 totals 16 residues. V lost 6 bases and J 3 bases, leaving 18 bases between the germline ends. Per germline, CDR1 KGHSH and CDR2 LQKENI.

The chain employs TRBV9 and TRBJ1-6; 7 positions agree with TRBD1. The CDR3 covers 14 residues. With V trimmed by 0 bases and J by 11 bases, 5 bases remained unmatched. Germline CDR1 SGDLS, CDR2 YYNGEE. DNA for the CDR3: TGTGCCAGCAGCGTAGCTGGGGACAGTACACCCCTCCACTTT. Its translation is CASSVAGDSTPLHF.

This clone has only one observation. The V and J genes are TRBV10-2 and TRBJ1-5; D not resolved. The CDR3 sequence is 14 residues long. V was pared by 1 base and J by 4 bases, with 8 bases between. Per germline, CDR1 WSHSY and CDR2 SAAADI. The CDR3 region has the DNA TGCGCCAGCAGTGAGTTGGCAGATAATCAGCCCCAGCATTTT. Residues: CASSELADNQPQHF.

The chain joins TRBV25-1 to TRBJ1-1; 8 positions match TRBD1. The ends lost 3 bases at V and 4 bases at J; junction bases unmatched: 4. The germline V gene encodes CDR1 MGHDK and CDR2 SYGVNS. The CDR3 has 14 residues. The CDR3 DNA reads as TGTGCCAGCAGTGACCAGGGGGCAATCACTGAAGCTTTCTTT. It encodes CASSDQGAITEAFF.

The chain links TRBV7-9 to TRBJ2-1; unclear D gene. Germline V gene lookup returns CDR1 SEHNR and CDR2 FQNEAQ (reference sequence). V lost 3 bases to trimming and J lost 8 bases, with 11 bases between them. This CDR3 has 13 residues. CDR3 sequence reads: CASSLAQVDEQFF. CDR3 nucleotides: TGTGCCAGCAGCTTGGCCCAGGTGGATGAGCAGTTCTTC.